Listed below are T cell receptor beta chains from one sample, sequenced in a study of T cells in Graves' hyperthyroidism and ophthalmopathy. Each CDR3 protein is one row after TCRdb ran MiXCR on the multiplex PCR reads. The top ten clones hold about 7.2% of a sample with approximately 640,000 distinct CDR3 sequences, 45% of them seen once. Sequenced material: peripheral blood or thyroid tissue (not recorded which). The receptors shown here come from an adult man with Graves' disease, either hyperthyroidism or ophthalmopathy (not recorded which). Each CDR3 is given with its conserved first and last residue. A D gene is named only where the DNA matches it firmly. Some rows mark clone size as missing; the rest say once, few, many or name a class of expanded clone.

D gene	J gene	clone size	V gene	CDR3 protein	CDR3 DNA
TRBD1	TRBJ2-2	-	TRBV6-1	CASWARTGGTGELFF	TGTGCCAGCTGGGCTCGGACAGGGGGCACCGGGGAGCTGTTTTTT
TRBD2	TRBJ2-5	once	TRBV6-1	CASSTLAGDQETQYF	TGTGCCAGCAGTACACTAGCGGGGGACCAAGAGACCCAGTACTTC
-	TRBJ2-7	-	TRBV25-1	CASGERYEQYF	TGTGCCAGCGGGGAACGCTACGAGCAGTACTTC
-	TRBJ1-2	-	TRBV7-3	CASRLGAGQYGYTF	TGTGCCAGCAGGCTAGGGGCCGGGCAGTATGGCTACACCTTC
TRBD1	TRBJ2-5	-	TRBV2	CASSERGQGAEETQYF	TGTGCCAGCAGTGAAAGGGGGCAGGGGGCAGAGGAGACCCAGTACTTC
-	TRBJ1-2	-	TRBV25-1	CASFGTEMLGYTF	TGTGCCAGCTTCGGAACGGAGATGCTGGGCTACACCTTC
-	TRBJ1-5	-	TRBV20-1	CSARAGSSNRPQHF	TGCAGTGCTAGGGCAGGGAGCAGCAATCGGCCCCAGCATTTT
TRBD1	TRBJ2-7	few	TRBV20-1	CSARHRGVYEQYF	TGCAGTGCCAGACACAGGGGGGTCTACGAGCAGTACTTC
-	TRBJ2-1	once	TRBV5-4	CASSLNRARDEQFF	TGTGCCAGCAGCTTGAACAGGGCGCGGGATGAGCAGTTCTTC
-	TRBJ2-7	-	TRBV5-1	CASSFGWDGEQYF	TGCGCCAGCAGCTTCGGCTGGGACGGCGAGCAGTACTTC
-	TRBJ1-6	many	TRBV7-9	CASSLQGISSPLHF	TGTGCCAGCAGCTTACAGGGAATTAGCTCACCCCTCCACTTT
-	TRBJ2-7	few	TRBV7-8	CASSLKVDSSYEQYF	TGTGCCAGCAGCTTAAAAGTGGACAGCTCCTACGAGCAGTACTTC
TRBD2	TRBJ2-7	many	TRBV7-2	CASSLDPSGSYEQYF	TGTGCCAGCAGCTTAGATCCCAGCGGGAGTTACGAGCAGTACTTC
-	TRBJ1-2	many	TRBV10-3	CAIRDRQTNYGYTF	TGTGCCATCAGGGACCGACAGACCAACTATGGCTACACCTTC
TRBD1	TRBJ1-5	few	TRBV19	CASKTGGTNQPQHF	TGTGCCAGTAAAACAGGGGGCACCAATCAGCCCCAGCATTTT
-	TRBJ1-3	many	TRBV5-1	CASSPSPRNTIYF	TGCGCCAGCAGCCCGTCTCCGAGAAACACCATATATTTT
-	TRBJ2-3	-	TRBV29-1	CSVVAASTDTQYF	TGCAGCGTTGTAGCGGCTAGCACAGATACGCAGTATTTT
TRBD1	TRBJ1-2	-	TRBV7-9	CASSLDRGQDYGYTF	TGTGCCAGCAGCTTAGACAGGGGGCAGGACTATGGCTACACCTTC
-	TRBJ2-5	-	TRBV7-9	CASSLAAQRDETQYF	TGTGCCAGCAGCTTAGCAGCTCAGAGGGACGAGACCCAGTACTTC
-	TRBJ2-5	-	TRBV9	CASSVAPGITGETQYF	TGTGCCAGCAGCGTAGCTCCAGGGATTACGGGGGAGACCCAGTACTTC
-	TRBJ1-1	few	TRBV12-5	CASGPGTGNTEAFF	TGTGCTAGTGGTCCTGGGACGGGGAACACTGAAGCTTTCTTT
TRBD1	TRBJ1-6	-	TRBV7-4	CASSFEAGGSPLHF	TGTGCCAGCAGCTTTGAGGCAGGGGGCTCACCCCTCCACTTT
-	TRBJ1-3	-	TRBV20-1	CSARRGADTIYF	TGCAGTGCTAGACGGGGGGCGGACACCATATATTTT
-	TRBJ1-2	many	TRBV6-6	CASSYVYGYTF	TGTGCCAGCAGTTATGTCTATGGCTACACCTTC